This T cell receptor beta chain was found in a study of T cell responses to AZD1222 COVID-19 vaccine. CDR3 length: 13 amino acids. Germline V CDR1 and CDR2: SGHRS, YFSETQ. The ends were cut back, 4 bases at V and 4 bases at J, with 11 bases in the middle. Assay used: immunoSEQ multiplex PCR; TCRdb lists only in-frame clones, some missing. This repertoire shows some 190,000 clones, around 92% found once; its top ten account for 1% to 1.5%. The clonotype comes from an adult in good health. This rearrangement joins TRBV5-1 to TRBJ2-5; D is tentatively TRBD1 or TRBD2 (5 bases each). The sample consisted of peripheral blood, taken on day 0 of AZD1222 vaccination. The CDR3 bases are TGCGCCAGCAGCCGAGAGGGGCTAGAGACCCAGTACTTC. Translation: CASSREGLETQYF.